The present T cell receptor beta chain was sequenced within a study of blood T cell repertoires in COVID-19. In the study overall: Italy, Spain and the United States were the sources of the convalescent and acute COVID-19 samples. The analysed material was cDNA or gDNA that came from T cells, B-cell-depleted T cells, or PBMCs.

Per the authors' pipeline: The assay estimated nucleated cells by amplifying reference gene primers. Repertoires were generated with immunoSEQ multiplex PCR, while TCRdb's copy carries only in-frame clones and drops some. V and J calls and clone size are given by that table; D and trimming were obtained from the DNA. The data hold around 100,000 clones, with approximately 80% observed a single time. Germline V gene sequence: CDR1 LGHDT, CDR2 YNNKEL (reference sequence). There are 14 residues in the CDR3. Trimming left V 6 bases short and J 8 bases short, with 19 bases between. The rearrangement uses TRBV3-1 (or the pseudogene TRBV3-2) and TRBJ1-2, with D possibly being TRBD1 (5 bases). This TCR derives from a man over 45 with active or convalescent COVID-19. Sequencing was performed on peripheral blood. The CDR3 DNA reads TGTGCCAGCAGACCCACGGGGGTGGTGCAAGGCTACACCTTC. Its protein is CASRPTGVVQGYTF.